This section outlines one T cell receptor beta chain sequence together with its context. V gave up 6 bases and J gave up 6 bases, with 18 bases separating them. Germline CDR1 MDHEN, CDR2 SYDVKM. CDR3 length: 15 amino acids. This entry belongs to a study of blood T cell repertoires in COVID-19. Study summary: Both acute and convalescent COVID-19 samples were obtained from the United States, Italy and Spain.

Enrolled during active infection, Seattle patients were then followed longitudinally. Per the study methods: Reference gene primer amplification yielded estimated nucleated cell counts. Using immunoSEQ multiplex PCR, the repertoire was profiled, and TCRdb retains in-frame clones only, with some absent. V and J calls and clone size come straight from that table; D and trimming were deduced from the DNA. The sample includes 270,000 or so clones, 85% to 90% of them seen just once. The clonotype comes from a woman aged 25 to 39 with COVID-19, enrolled during active disease. Material: peripheral blood. The V and J genes are TRBV28 and TRBJ1-5; TRBD1 is a possible D gene (5 bases). The CDR3 is CASRVTGVSGQPQHF. DNA for the CDR3: TGTGCCAGCAGGGTAACGGGGGTTAGCGGTCAGCCCCAGCATTTT.